A single sample gave rise to the 20 T cell receptor beta chains below, sequenced in a study of beta chain features in type 1 diabetes (dated by TCRdb to the late 2010s). General study outcomes and caveats: In all four CD4+ subsets, TCRB CDR3 length was moderately but significantly shorter in type 1 diabetes patients.

No antigens are known for them. The library was obtained by the immunoSEQ multiplex PCR assay. The entire isolated RNA was reverse transcribed using the High Capacity cDNA Reverse Transcription Kit, and thus expressed TCRB transcripts were sequenced. TCRdb holds this immuneACCESS table with in-frame rearrangements only. Some clones are missing; in checked studies, unresolved V genes explain under half, and the rest has no known cause. This sample is represented by around 260,000 clones; about a fifth of them were singletons. The ten largest clonotypes hold around 0.03% of the sample. Input material: naive CD4+ T cells from blood. Reading the label with the study, this specimen's cell subset or site is: true naive CD4+ T cells. Receptors originate from a woman aged 40 to 49 with type 1 diabetes.

The gene calls are TRBV30 and TRBJ2-4; 14 bases are shared with TRBD2. This CDR3 region has 17 residues. The V and J ends lost 0 bases and 2 bases, in that order; junction bases with no gene match: 3. CDR1 is GTSNPN and CDR2 is SVGIG in the germline V gene (reference sequence). The CDR3 loop is CAWSVGTSGGPKNIQYF. In DNA form, the CDR3 reads TGTGCCTGGAGTGTAGGGACTAGCGGGGGCCCCAAAAACATTCAGTACTTC.

The J gene is TRBJ1-5, the V gene TRBV6-5, with 10 bases that match TRBD1. Germline assignment: CDR1 MNHEY and CDR2 SVGAGI. The CDR3 totals 16 residues. The ends lost 0 bases at V and 4 bases at J; junction bases unmatched: 3. The CDR3 DNA is TGTGCCAGCAGTTACTCGGGGACAGGGGTGAATCAGCCCCAGCATTTT. It codes for CASSYSGTGVNQPQHF.

The rearrangement joins TRBV28 to TRBJ1-1; tentatively, D is TRBD1 (5 bases). Germline assignment: CDR1 MDHEN and CDR2 SYDVKM. The CDR3 runs to 11 residues. The V gene lost 4 bases and the J gene lost 11 bases, with 11 bases spanning the gap. CDR3 amino acids: CASSYSGRAFF. The CDR3 DNA follows: TGTGCCAGCAGTTATTCAGGGAGGGCTTTCTTT. The whole variable domain, remainder taken from reference TRBV28 and TRBJ1-1, is DVKVTQSSRYLVKRTGEKVFLECVQDMDHENMFWYRQDPGLGLRLIYFSYDVKMKEKGDIPEGYSVSREKKERFSLILESASTNQTSMYLCASSYSGRAFFGQGTRLTVV.

The rearrangement uses TRBV7-9 and TRBJ2-5; perhaps TRBD1 as D (6 bases). The V gene's germline CDR1 is SEHNR and CDR2 FQNEAQ (reference sequence). Trimming took off 0 bases at V and 5 bases at J, with 16 bases between the two ends. The CDR3 is 16 residues long. CDR3 sequence: CASSLARPGAGETQYF. Written as DNA, the CDR3 is TGTGCCAGCAGCTTAGCACGGCCAGGGGCTGGGGAGACCCAGTACTTC. The entire variable domain, with the rest obtained from reference TRBV7-9 and TRBJ2-5, is as follows: DTGVSQNPRHKITKRGQNVTFRCDPISEHNRLYWYRQTLGQGPEFLTYFQNEAQLEKSRLLSDRFSAERPKGSFSTLEIQRTEQGDSAMYLCASSLARPGAGETQYFGPGTRLLVL.

On this clone itself: Other DNA sequences in the same sample also yield this CDR3. V gene TRBV29-1 combines with J gene TRBJ1-2; D is possibly TRBD1 (6 bases). This CDR3 has 12 residues. Germline CDR1 SQVTM, CDR2 ANQGSEA. Trimming removed 6 bases from V and 1 base from J, with 9 bases in between. The CDR3 region is CSVGGGNYGYTF. Written as DNA, the CDR3 is TGCAGCGTGGGAGGGGGTAACTATGGCTACACCTTC.

This chain uses TRBV7-2 with TRBJ2-7; D possibly corresponds to TRBD1 (6 bases). V was trimmed by 5 bases and J by 3 bases, leaving 14 bases between them. The CDR3 runs to 14 residues. Looked up from germline, CDR1 is SGHTA and CDR2 is FQGNSA. The CDR3 protein is CASSQDRKYYEQYF. Written as DNA, the CDR3 is TGTGCCAGCAGCCAGGACAGAAAGTACTACGAGCAGTACTTC.

This clone was observed a few times. The chain employs TRBV30 and TRBJ2-1, with D possibly matching TRBD2 (6 bases). Germline loops: CDR1 GTSNPN, CDR2 SVGIG (reference sequence). This CDR3 has 14 amino acids. The V gene lost 2 bases and the J gene lost 7 bases, with 15 bases spanning the gap. CDR3 nucleotide sequence: TGTGCCTGGAGTCTTACGGGAGTCGGGAATGAGCAGTTCTTC. Translating it yields CAWSLTGVGNEQFF.

This clone has just a few counts. The chain links TRBV20-1 to TRBJ2-1; D might be TRBD1 (6 bases). Trimming took 3 bases from V and 8 from J, leaving 8 bases between them. The CDR3 runs 11 residues. Germline V CDR1 and CDR2: DFQATT, SNEGSKA (reference sequence). This CDR3 reads CSASEGDEQFF. The CDR3 region has the DNA TGCAGTGCTAGCGAGGGGGATGAGCAGTTCTTC.

This chain connects TRBV9 to TRBJ2-3; unclear D gene. Germline values: CDR1 SGDLS, CDR2 YYNGEE. Trimming shortened V by 4 bases and J by 0 bases, and 9 bases separated the two germline ends. This CDR3 contains 14 residues. The CDR3 DNA follows: TGTGCCAGCAGCACACCTCCTAGCACAGATACGCAGTATTTT. It encodes CASSTPPSTDTQYF.

This clone was counted a few times. The chain links TRBV6-5 to TRBJ2-7; 8 bases line up with TRBD2. CDR3 length equals 13 residues. With 6 bases clipped from V and 4 bases from J, the junction kept 5 bases outside the gene matches. Germline V gene lookup returns CDR1 MNHEY and CDR2 SVGAGI. This CDR3 is CASRSPGGYEQYF. Here the CDR3 DNA reads TGTGCCAGCAGGAGTCCGGGAGGGTACGAGCAGTACTTC.

The chain couples TRBV19 to TRBJ1-2; unclear D gene. Germline-derived CDR1 and CDR2 are LNHDA and SQIVND (reference sequence). The length of the CDR3 is 13 residues. Trimming removed 5 bases from V and 7 bases from J, with 14 bases in between. As DNA, the CDR3 is TGTGCCAGTAGTTTGCGGCGGCTGGGTGGCTACACCTTC. This codes for CASSLRRLGGYTF.

This clone turned up a few times. The chain joins TRBV7-2 to TRBJ2-3; 9 bases align to TRBD1. The CDR3 contains 15 residues. Germline V CDR1 and CDR2: SGHTA, FQGNSA. The ends lost 3 bases at V and 4 bases at J; junction bases unmatched: 5. The CDR3 loop is CASSFAGQGSDTQYF. CDR3 in DNA: TGTGCCAGCAGCTTCGCGGGACAGGGATCAGATACGCAGTATTTT.

This clone has more than one count but fewer than ten. The chain is built from TRBV28 and TRBJ1-1; D might be TRBD1 (5 bases). Trimming removed 8 bases from V and 7 bases from J, with 8 bases in between. Germline V gene data show CDR1 as MDHEN and CDR2 as SYDVKM. This CDR3 has 10 amino acids. The CDR3 region has the DNA TGTGCCAGCGGGGGGTTTGAAGCTTTCTTT. Residues: CASGGFEAFF.

V usage is TRBV4-1 and J usage is TRBJ2-7, with D maybe TRBD2 (7 bases). CDR1 and CDR2 (germline): MGHRA, YSYEKL. The CDR3 contains 16 residues. Trimming shortened V by 0 bases and J by 5 bases, and 17 bases separated the two germline ends. CDR3 DNA sequence: TGCGCCAGCAGCCAAGAGGTAGGGGGGGACATACACGAGCAGTACTTC. Translating it yields CASSQEVGGDIHEQYF.

CDR3: CASTSPTGGETQYF. The CDR3 DNA follows: TGTGCCAGCACCTCGCCTACCGGCGGGGAGACCCAGTACTTC. The chain recombines TRBV28 with TRBJ2-5, with D maybe TRBD2 (5 bases). CDR3 length: 14 amino acids. The germline gives CDR1 MDHEN, CDR2 SYDVKM. With 7 bases removed from V and 5 bases from J, the gap between germline ends came to 17 bases. The full variable domain, in which reference TRBV28 and TRBJ2-5 provide the parts outside the CDR3, is DVKVTQSSRYLVKRTGEKVFLECVQDMDHENMFWYRQDPGLGLRLIYFSYDVKMKEKGDIPEGYSVSREKKERFSLILESASTNQTSMYLCASTSPTGGETQYFGPGTRLLVL.

This chain uses TRBV7-2 with TRBJ2-7; unclear D gene. The length of the CDR3 is 14 residues. The germline gives CDR1 SGHTA, CDR2 FQGNSA. V was shortened by 0 bases and J by 2 bases, with 8 bases between the two germline ends. CDR3 protein: CASSLARPTYEQYF. The CDR3 DNA reads TGTGCCAGCAGCTTAGCCAGGCCTACCTACGAGCAGTACTTC.

The CDR3 region has the DNA TGTGCCAGCAGCCCCGCACCGTGGCCGGAGCAGTACTTC. Translating it yields CASSPAPWPEQYF. The rearrangement links TRBV6-5 to TRBJ2-7; no definite D call. Germline V gene data show CDR1 as MNHEY and CDR2 as SVGAGI. This CDR3 has 13 residues. V lost 6 bases, J lost 7 bases, and 16 bases lay in between.

This clone was detected a few times. The chain couples TRBV7-9 to TRBJ2-2; 7 nucleotides match TRBD1. There are 15 residues in the CDR3. V trimming: 4 bases; J trimming: 1 base; junction bases outside the gene matches: 3. Germline V gene data show CDR1 as SEHNR and CDR2 as FQNEAQ (reference sequence). This chain's CDR3 is CASSSGGKNTGELFF. The CDR3, as DNA: TGTGCCAGCAGCTCAGGGGGAAAGAACACCGGGGAGCTGTTTTTT.

This rearrangement joins TRBV6-5 to TRBJ2-1, with 11 bases aligning to TRBD2. The germline V gene encodes CDR1 MNHEY and CDR2 SVGAGI. Trimming at V came to 5 bases and at J to 7 bases, leaving 4 bases not matched to a gene. CDR3 length: 14 residues. In DNA form, the CDR3 reads TGTGCCAGCAGTCCACCTAGCGGGAGGAATGAGCAGTTCTTC. Translation gives CASSPPSGRNEQFF.

The chain employs TRBV7-9 and TRBJ1-1; the D gene is possibly TRBD1 (6 bases). CDR3 size: 14 residues. The V end was cut by 4 bases, the J end by 0 bases, with 9 bases between. The germline V gene has CDR1 SEHNR and CDR2 FQNEAQ (reference sequence). The CDR3 DNA follows: TGTGCCAGCAGCTCCTACAGGGTGAACACTGAAGCTTTCTTT. It translates to CASSSYRVNTEAFF.